This TCR beta chain stems from a study of early T cells in non-severe SARS-CoV-2 infection. CDR3 length: 13 residues. Per the germline V gene, CDR1 is SGHRS and CDR2 is YFSETQ. Germline trimming cut 3 bases from V and 10 bases from J; bases unmatched to any gene: 5. TCRdb processed the 5' RACE reads anew with MiXCR; each CDR3 protein has one entry. The profile shows tens of thousands of distinct CDR3 sequences, around 6% of them singletons. This clonotype was counted only a few times. The source is an adult who was a healthcare worker with PCR-confirmed SARS-CoV-2 infection or an uninfected control (not recorded which). The chain joins TRBV5-1 to TRBJ1-4; 8 bases match TRBD1. Input material: whole blood. This CDR3 reads CASSWTGLGKLFF. CDR3 DNA: TGCGCCAGCAGCTGGACAGGGCTTGGAAAACTGTTTTTT.